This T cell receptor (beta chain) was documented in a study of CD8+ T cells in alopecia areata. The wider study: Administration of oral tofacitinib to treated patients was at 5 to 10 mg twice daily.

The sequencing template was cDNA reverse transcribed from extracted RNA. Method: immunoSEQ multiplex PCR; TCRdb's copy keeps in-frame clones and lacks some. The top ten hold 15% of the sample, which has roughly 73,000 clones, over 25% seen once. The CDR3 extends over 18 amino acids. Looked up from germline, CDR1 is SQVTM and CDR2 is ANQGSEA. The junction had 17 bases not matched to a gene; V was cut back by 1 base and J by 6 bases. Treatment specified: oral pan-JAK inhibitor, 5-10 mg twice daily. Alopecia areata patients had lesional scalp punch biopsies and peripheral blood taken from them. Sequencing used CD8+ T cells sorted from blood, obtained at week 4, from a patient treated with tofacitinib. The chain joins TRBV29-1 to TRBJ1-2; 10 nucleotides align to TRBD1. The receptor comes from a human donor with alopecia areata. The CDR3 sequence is CSVEGTGGRITWSDGYTF. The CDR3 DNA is TGCAGCGTTGAAGGGACAGGGGGTCGGATTACATGGTCGGATGGCTACACCTTC.